Listed below are T cell receptor beta chains from one sample, sequenced in a study of control samples from healthy donors and cancer patients. TCRdb's copy holds only in-frame clones and misses some; the assay was immunoSEQ multiplex PCR. The data hold tens of thousands of clones, with approximately 89% observed a single time. Sequencing was carried out using blood. The origin of the receptors is a man aged 45-65 years in good health. Each CDR3 is given with its conserved first and last residue. The order of the fields is J gene, V gene, CDR3 protein.

j_call: TRBJ2-1; v_call: TRBV24-1; cdr3_aa: CATSDLHLGEQFF
j_call: TRBJ2-7; v_call: TRBV5-4; cdr3_aa: CASSSSGSSYEQYF
j_call: TRBJ2-5; v_call: TRBV24-1; cdr3_aa: CATSAPPRETQYF
j_call: TRBJ1-1; v_call: TRBV5-6; cdr3_aa: CASSLDRNTEAFF
j_call: TRBJ1-1; v_call: TRBV28; cdr3_aa: CASSLLQGNAEAFF
j_call: TRBJ1-2; v_call: TRBV7-2; cdr3_aa: CASSLRELLDGYTF
j_call: TRBJ2-2; v_call: TRBV21-1; cdr3_aa: CASSKSRNTGELFF
j_call: TRBJ1-3; v_call: TRBV20-1; cdr3_aa: CSASTDRDTIYF
j_call: TRBJ1-2; v_call: TRBV18; cdr3_aa: CASSPSQGSGYGYTF
j_call: TRBJ1-1; v_call: TRBV6-6; cdr3_aa: CASSLQPMNTEAFF
j_call: TRBJ1-5; v_call: TRBV10-3; cdr3_aa: CAISEEAFNQPQHF
j_call: TRBJ2-5; v_call: TRBV20-1; cdr3_aa: CSAHGRETQYF
j_call: TRBJ1-2; v_call: TRBV14; cdr3_aa: CASSQSLRGAYTF
j_call: TRBJ2-3; v_call: TRBV19; cdr3_aa: CASSMEADTQYF
j_call: TRBJ2-2; v_call: TRBV21-1; cdr3_aa: CASRIPGQNTGELFF
j_call: TRBJ1-1; v_call: TRBV7-8; cdr3_aa: CASSLDSAENTEAFF
j_call: TRBJ1-2; v_call: TRBV6-1; cdr3_aa: CASSESLGGLLNYGYTF
j_call: TRBJ2-5; v_call: TRBV11-2; cdr3_aa: CASSPKDSLQETQYF
j_call: TRBJ2-1; v_call: TRBV4-1; cdr3_aa: CASSQVVYLGQFF
j_call: TRBJ2-5; v_call: TRBV19; cdr3_aa: CASSIAPQQETQYF
j_call: TRBJ1-1; v_call: TRBV29-1; cdr3_aa: CSASRGDQNTEAFF
j_call: TRBJ1-1; v_call: TRBV30; cdr3_aa: CAWSLDRNTEAFF
j_call: TRBJ2-3; v_call: TRBV7-3; cdr3_aa: CASRRGESDTQYF
j_call: TRBJ1-2; v_call: TRBV19; cdr3_aa: CASRLGYYGYTF
j_call: TRBJ2-5; v_call: TRBV3-1/TRBV3-2; cdr3_aa: CASSQQPTPEGTQYF
j_call: TRBJ2-6; v_call: TRBV5-1; cdr3_aa: CASSTRGGGANVLTF
j_call: TRBJ2-1; v_call: TRBV6-5; cdr3_aa: CASIITNEQFF
j_call: TRBJ2-1; v_call: TRBV5-1; cdr3_aa: CASVGSYNEQFF
j_call: TRBJ2-7; v_call: TRBV7-2; cdr3_aa: CASSLVLAGVGEQYF
j_call: TRBJ1-5; v_call: TRBV30; cdr3_aa: CAWTTGGGSNQPQHF
j_call: TRBJ2-2; v_call: TRBV4-2; cdr3_aa: CASSQVLAGGVGTGELFF
j_call: TRBJ1-2; v_call: TRBV15; cdr3_aa: CATSRGTEYGYTF
j_call: TRBJ1-6; v_call: TRBV6-1; cdr3_aa: CASSDLNNSPLHF
j_call: TRBJ2-1; v_call: TRBV4-3; cdr3_aa: CASSSSGSSYNEQFF
j_call: TRBJ1-1; v_call: TRBV7-2; cdr3_aa: CASSFGIQGEAFF
j_call: TRBJ2-1; v_call: TRBV27; cdr3_aa: CASRDGRIEYNEQFF
j_call: TRBJ2-3; v_call: TRBV21-1; cdr3_aa: CASSKWARQGITDTQYF
j_call: TRBJ1-3; v_call: TRBV5-6; cdr3_aa: CASSQGRTSISGNTIYF
j_call: TRBJ2-1; v_call: TRBV7-3; cdr3_aa: CASSKRSTSVTWERANEQFF
j_call: TRBJ2-3; v_call: TRBV3-1/TRBV3-2; cdr3_aa: CASSQGGRGPGHTDTQYF
j_call: TRBJ1-2; v_call: TRBV19; cdr3_aa: CASTTGGHDYGYTF
j_call: TRBJ1-2; v_call: TRBV4-3; cdr3_aa: CASSQGFGGSYGYTF
j_call: TRBJ1-4; v_call: TRBV19; cdr3_aa: CASSPWDSNEKLFF
j_call: TRBJ1-2; v_call: TRBV29-1; cdr3_aa: CSVGGGEGYGYTF
j_call: TRBJ1-3; v_call: TRBV30; cdr3_aa: CAWSVRGTTSGNTIYF
j_call: TRBJ2-3; v_call: TRBV7-2; cdr3_aa: CASSITDTQYF
j_call: TRBJ1-6; v_call: TRBV3-1/TRBV3-2; cdr3_aa: CASSSPSYETGNISYNSPLHF
j_call: TRBJ1-2; v_call: TRBV2; cdr3_aa: CASSKDKNYGYTF
j_call: TRBJ2-2; v_call: TRBV9; cdr3_aa: CASRDRGELFF
j_call: TRBJ1-4; v_call: TRBV4-1; cdr3_aa: CASSQTPATGNEKLFF
j_call: TRBJ1-5; v_call: TRBV5-4; cdr3_aa: CASSLAPGNQPQHF
j_call: TRBJ2-6; v_call: TRBV27; cdr3_aa: CASSLLWGSYSGANVLTF